The T cell receptor beta chain described here comes from a study of blood T cells in healthy people across ages. This CDR3 is built from 13 residues. V was pared by 5 bases and J by 6 bases, with 13 bases between. Germline V gene sequence: CDR1 MNHNS, CDR2 SASEGT. The second PCR ran roughly 6 to 12 cycles with a sample-barcoded 5' primer and J-beta primers. Each cDNA molecule was tagged by a template-switch adaptor with 12 random nucleotides. TCRdb itself ran the 5' RACE reads through MiXCR, one entry per CDR3 protein. The sample records roughly 570,000 distinct CDR3 sequences, 25% to 30% being singletons. This clonotype came up a few times.

The genes are TRBV6-1 and TRBJ1-2, with D perhaps matching TRBD1 (6 bases). Sequenced: blood. This clonotype originated in a woman in her seventies in good health. The CDR3 loop is CASSQQGGDGYTF. CDR3 coding DNA: TGTGCCAGCAGTCAACAGGGTGGCGATGGCTACACCTTC.